The following is a T cell receptor (beta chain) sequence with its context. These data are taken from a study of blood T cell repertoires in COVID-19. Across the whole study: PBMCs, B-cell-depleted T cells, or T cells provided the cDNA or gDNA that made up the material.

In the original workflow: Reference gene primer amplification gave nucleated cell count estimates. Profiled with immunoSEQ multiplex PCR; TCRdb holds only in-frame clones, not every one. D and trimming were read from the DNA, whereas the V and J calls and clone size are those reported in that table. The table lists approximately 58,000 clones, about 83% of them singletons. Germline V gene data show CDR1 as SGHAT and CDR2 as FQNNGV. V lost 5 bases, J lost 3 bases, and 11 bases lay in between. This CDR3 contains 13 residues. This chain joins TRBV11-2 and TRBJ2-7, with D perhaps matching TRBD2 (5 bases). The clonotype originates from a man aged 40-55 years with active COVID-19. Sequenced input: peripheral blood. CDR3 protein: CASSPDYLYEQYF. CDR3 nucleotide sequence: TGTGCCAGCAGCCCCGACTACCTCTACGAGCAGTACTTC.